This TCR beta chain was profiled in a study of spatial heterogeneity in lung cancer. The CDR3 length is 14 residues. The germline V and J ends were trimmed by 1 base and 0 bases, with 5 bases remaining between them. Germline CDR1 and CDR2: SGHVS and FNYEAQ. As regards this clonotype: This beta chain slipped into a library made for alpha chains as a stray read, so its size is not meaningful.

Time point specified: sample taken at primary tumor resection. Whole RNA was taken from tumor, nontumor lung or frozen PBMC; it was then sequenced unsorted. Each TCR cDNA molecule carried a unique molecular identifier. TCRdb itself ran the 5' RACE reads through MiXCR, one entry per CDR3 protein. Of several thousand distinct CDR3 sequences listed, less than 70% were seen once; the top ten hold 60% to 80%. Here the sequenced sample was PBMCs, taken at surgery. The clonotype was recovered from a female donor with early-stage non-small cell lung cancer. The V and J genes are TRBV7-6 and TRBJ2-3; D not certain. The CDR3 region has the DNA TGTGCCAGCAGCTTAGACGGGAGCACAGATACGCAGTATTTT. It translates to CASSLDGSTDTQYF.